This TCR beta chain was profiled in a study of T cell responses to AZD1222 COVID-19 vaccine. Study results and caveats: AZD1222 recipients seropositive at baseline numbered only six or seven. Spike was spanned by vaccine-associated CD4 TCRs, with dominance at 160-218 and 743-854.

In the case of this clone: The antigen is not known.

Libraries were prepared by immunoSEQ multiplex PCR; TCRdb keeps only in-frame clonotypes and omits some of them. The sample yields 30,000 to 35,000 clones, around three quarters seen once. V lost 4 bases, J lost 3 bases, and 10 bases stayed unmatched. The CDR3 extends over 16 amino acids. Per germline, CDR1 SGDLS and CDR2 YYNGEE. The source was peripheral blood, collected 28 days after the second AZD1222 dose. The receptor comes from an adult who received the AZD1222 COVID-19 vaccine. V usage is TRBV9 and J usage is TRBJ2-1; 7 bases are shared with TRBD2. The DNA of the CDR3 is TGTGCCAGCAGCCCGACTCTAGCGGAACTCTACAATGAGCAGTTCTTC. Translated: CASSPTLAELYNEQFF.